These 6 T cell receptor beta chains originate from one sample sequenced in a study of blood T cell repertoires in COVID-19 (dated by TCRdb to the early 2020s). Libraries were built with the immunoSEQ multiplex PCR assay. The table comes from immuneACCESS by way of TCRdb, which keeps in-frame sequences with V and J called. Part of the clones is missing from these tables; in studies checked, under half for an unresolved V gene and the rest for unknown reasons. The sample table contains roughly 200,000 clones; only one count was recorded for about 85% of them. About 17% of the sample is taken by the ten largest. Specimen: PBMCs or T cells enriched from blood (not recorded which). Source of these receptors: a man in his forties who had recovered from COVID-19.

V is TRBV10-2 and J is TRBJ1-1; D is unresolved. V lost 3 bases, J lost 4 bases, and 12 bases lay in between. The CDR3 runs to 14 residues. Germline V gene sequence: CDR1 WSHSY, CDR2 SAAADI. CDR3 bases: TGCGCCAGCAGTGATAACGGCGGCGGCACTGAAGCTTTCTTT. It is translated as CASSDNGGGTEAFF.

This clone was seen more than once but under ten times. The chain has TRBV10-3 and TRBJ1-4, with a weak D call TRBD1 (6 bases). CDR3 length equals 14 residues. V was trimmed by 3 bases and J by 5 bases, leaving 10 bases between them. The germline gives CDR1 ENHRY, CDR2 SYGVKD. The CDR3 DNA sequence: TGTGCCATCAGTGACGGGCAGGGGAATGAAAAACTGTTTTTT. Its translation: CAISDGQGNEKLFF.

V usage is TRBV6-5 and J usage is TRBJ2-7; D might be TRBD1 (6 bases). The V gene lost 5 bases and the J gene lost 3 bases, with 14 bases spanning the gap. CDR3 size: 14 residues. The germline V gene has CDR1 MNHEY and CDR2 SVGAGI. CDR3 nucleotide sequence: TGTGCCAGCAGTACCAGGGACATCTACTACGAGCAGTACTTC. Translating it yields CASSTRDIYYEQYF.

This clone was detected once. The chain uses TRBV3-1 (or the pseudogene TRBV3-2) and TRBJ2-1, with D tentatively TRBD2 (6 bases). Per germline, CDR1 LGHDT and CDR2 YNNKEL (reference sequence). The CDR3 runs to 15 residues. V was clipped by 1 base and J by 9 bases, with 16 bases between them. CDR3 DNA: TGTGCCAGCAGCCAAGTCGGGTTTTGGGGAGGTGAGCAGTTCTTC. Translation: CASSQVGFWGGEQFF.

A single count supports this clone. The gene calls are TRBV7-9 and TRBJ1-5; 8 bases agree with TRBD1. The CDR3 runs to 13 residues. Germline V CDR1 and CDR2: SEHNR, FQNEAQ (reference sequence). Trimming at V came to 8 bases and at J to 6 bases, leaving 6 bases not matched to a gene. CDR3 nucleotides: TGTGCCAGCGGCCGGGACAGGAGTCAGCCCCAGCATTTT. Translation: CASGRDRSQPQHF.

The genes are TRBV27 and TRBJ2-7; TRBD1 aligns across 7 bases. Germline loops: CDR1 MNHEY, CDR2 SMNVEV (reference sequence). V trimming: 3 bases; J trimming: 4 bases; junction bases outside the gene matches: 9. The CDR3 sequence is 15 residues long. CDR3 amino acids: CASSFQGRGLYEQYF. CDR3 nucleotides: TGTGCCAGCAGTTTTCAAGGCAGGGGGTTGTACGAGCAGTACTTC.